Sequencing of this T cell receptor beta chain was carried out in a study of blood T cell repertoires in COVID-19. Across the whole study: Donors in the United States, Italy and Spain gave samples during acute or convalescent COVID-19. PBMCs, B-cell-depleted T cells, or T cells provided the cDNA or gDNA that made up the material.

Trimming left V 2 bases short and J 3 bases short, with 8 bases between. This CDR3 has 13 residues. Germline V gene lookup returns CDR1 SGHDT and CDR2 YYEEEE. As handled by the study authors: Reference gene primer amplification yielded estimated nucleated cell counts. Here immunoSEQ multiplex PCR was the method, and the copy in TCRdb shows in-frame clones only, minus some. Clonal size and the V and J genes are those of that table, whereas D and trimming came from the DNA. The sample shows 72,000 or so clones, around 90% of them seen only once. The chain couples TRBV5-6 to TRBJ1-2; D gene ambiguous. The TCR comes from a woman over 75 with acute or convalescent COVID-19. Sequencing input: peripheral blood. CDR3 bases: TGTGCCAGCAGCTTCCTTGTAGACTATGGCTACACCTTC. Translated, it gives CASSFLVDYGYTF.